The T cell receptor (beta chain) described here comes from a study of blood T cell repertoires in COVID-19. Repertoires were generated with immunoSEQ multiplex PCR, while TCRdb's copy carries only in-frame clones and drops some. The table lists approximately 390,000 clones, more than 75% of them singletons. The trim removed 2 bases at V and 10 bases at J, leaving 11 bases unmatched. The CDR3 has 16 amino acids. Germline V lookup: CDR1 SGHTA, CDR2 FQGTGA. The sequencing sample was made of peripheral blood. The clonotype comes from a woman aged 55 to 70 with COVID-19, enrolled during active disease. The chain couples TRBV7-3 to TRBJ2-1, with 10 positions matching TRBD2. The CDR3 reads CASSLHGVAGGSEQFF. DNA of the CDR3: TGTGCCAGCAGCTTACACGGGGTAGCGGGGGGCTCAGAGCAGTTCTTC.